These T cell receptor beta chains were read from a single sample in a study of blood T cell repertoires in COVID-19. The assay was immunoSEQ multiplex PCR, and TCRdb's table has in-frame clones only and misses some. Counted here are about 130,000 clones, about 80% occurring once; the ten biggest clones make up 2% to 3%. Sequencing was done on a sample of PBMCs or T cells enriched from blood (not recorded which). The source is a man aged 35 to 55 with acute COVID-19. The CDR3 runs from the conserved cysteine through the conserved F or W.

J gene: TRBJ2-5; V gene: TRBV15; CDR3 length: 18; CDR3 protein: CATSRDREVRGRRETQYF
J gene: TRBJ2-6; V gene: TRBV6-5; CDR3 length: 16; CDR3 protein: CASSYSGPPEANVLTF
J gene: TRBJ2-7; V gene: TRBV28; CDR3 length: 15; CDR3 protein: CASREAGGRSYEQYF
J gene: TRBJ2-2; V gene: TRBV28; CDR3 length: 14; CDR3 protein: CASSRGWATGELFF
J gene: TRBJ1-1; V gene: TRBV28; CDR3 length: 12; CDR3 protein: CASSLVQGEAFF
J gene: TRBJ2-5; V gene: TRBV5-8; CDR3 length: 13; CDR3 protein: CASLAWIQETQYF
J gene: TRBJ1-6; V gene: TRBV18; CDR3 length: 14; CDR3 protein: CASSPRQDDSPLHF
J gene: TRBJ1-2; V gene: TRBV7-9; CDR3 length: 14; CDR3 protein: CASSLAIRGYGYTF
J gene: TRBJ2-1; V gene: TRBV19; CDR3 length: 16; CDR3 protein: CASSTLAGGPSYEQFF
J gene: TRBJ1-3; V gene: TRBV6-5; CDR3 length: 14; CDR3 protein: CASSFTTYGNTIYF
J gene: TRBJ2-7; V gene: TRBV28; CDR3 length: 13; CDR3 protein: CASSLDRGYEQYF
J gene: TRBJ2-7; V gene: TRBV10-2; CDR3 length: 20; CDR3 protein: CASSGSFPRDRGPSSYEQYF
J gene: TRBJ1-4; V gene: TRBV2; CDR3 length: 14; CDR3 protein: CASRRTATNEKLFF
J gene: TRBJ2-3; V gene: TRBV11-3; CDR3 length: 17; CDR3 protein: CASSRRTSGALRDTQYF
J gene: TRBJ2-1; V gene: TRBV29-1; CDR3 length: 13; CDR3 protein: CSGKQGADNEQFF
J gene: TRBJ1-1; V gene: TRBV7-6; CDR3 length: 15; CDR3 protein: CASSLGARMDTEAFF
J gene: TRBJ2-2; V gene: TRBV9; CDR3 length: 19; CDR3 protein: CASSVAGLAGGLGTGELFF
J gene: TRBJ1-1; V gene: TRBV15; CDR3 length: 13; CDR3 protein: CATSETRGTEAFF
J gene: TRBJ2-7; V gene: TRBV4-1; CDR3 length: 13; CDR3 protein: CASGSTEDYEQYF
J gene: TRBJ1-2; V gene: TRBV10-3; CDR3 length: 13; CDR3 protein: CAISEQGAHGYTF
J gene: TRBJ2-1; V gene: TRBV3-1/TRBV3-2; CDR3 length: 19; CDR3 protein: CASSLGGLAGLWAYNEQFF
J gene: TRBJ1-3; V gene: TRBV28; CDR3 length: 14; CDR3 protein: CASTHRGSGNTIYF
J gene: TRBJ1-2; V gene: TRBV24-1; CDR3 length: 14; CDR3 protein: CATSLDSQNYGYTF
J gene: TRBJ1-2; V gene: TRBV19; CDR3 length: 14; CDR3 protein: CASAPGQANYGYTF
J gene: TRBJ2-7; V gene: TRBV5-5; CDR3 length: 14; CDR3 protein: CASSLGDYSYEQYF
J gene: TRBJ1-3; V gene: TRBV7-3; CDR3 length: 17; CDR3 protein: CASSLTAGDYSGNTIYF